This T cell receptor beta chain emerged from a study of blood T cell repertoires in COVID-19 (TCRdb year 2020). Describing the broader study: The collaborator samples originated in the United States, Italy and Spain and spanned the acute and convalescent phases of COVID-19. A de-identified subject ID, COVID-19 status, age in years and sex were almost always included in the sample metadata. The dataset comprised deeply sampled blood TCRbeta repertoires from subjects exposed to, actively infected with, or recovered from COVID-19. Where available, HLA class I and class II types were obtained from metadata supplied by the sample provider rather than from assay-based typing. The repertoires were made available in a free public database intended to serve as a resource for research on the immune response to SARS-CoV-2. The samples were drawn from the first 160 participants of the ongoing ImmuneRACE study and from some 1,300 subjects provided by 6 global collaborators. The material from the prospective study consisted of cDNA or gDNA derived from T cells, B-cell-depleted T cells, or PBMCs. Broad study findings and their caveats: How much clinical and demographic metadata was included differed by source and by participant, and the metadata was provided uncurated.

TCRbeta CDR3 regions were amplified from genomic DNA using the immunoSEQ Assay, a bias-controlled multiplex PCR. As for the authors' bioinformatics: Within the assay, amplification of reference gene primers was used to estimate how many nucleated cells each sample contained. To quantify the absolute abundance of each unique TCRbeta CDR3 rearrangement, sequence reads were collapsed and filtered. For each sample, productive Simpson clonality was calculated by taking the square root of Simpson's diversity index across productive rearrangements. TCRdb obtained this table from immuneACCESS and retained in-frame rearrangements with V and J assigned. These tables miss some clones; where compared with another copy, unresolved V genes account for less than half of the shortfall, and the remainder is unexplained. The V and J calls and clone size come from that table; D and trimming were worked out from the DNA. In all, the sample holds about 300,000 clones, and around nine tenths of those were seen once. Clones ranked in the top ten supply 1.8% of the sample.

With regard to this clone: Its antigen is unknown. No per-base quality is available; no much larger clone lies one base away.

CDR1 and CDR2 were assigned from the germline V gene as MGHRA and YSYEKL. From V the trimming removes 5 bases and from J it removes 5 bases, while the gene matches leave 8 bases of the junction unaccounted for. The CDR3 sequence holds 16 residues, the cysteine and phenylalanine included. CDR3 DNA is the only sequence kept; it has 48 bases, read in frame from the first base. One collaborating source in Seattle enrolled patients during active infection and followed them longitudinally through the course of disease. The collaborating institutions used their own protocols to collect whole blood in K2EDTA tubes. For TCRbeta analysis, collaborator samples were shipped as frozen whole blood, as isolated PBMCs, or as DNA extracted from either sample type.

The rearranged chain carries TRBV4-1 and TRBJ2-2; a stretch of 10 junction bases matches TRBD2. Material for sequencing was peripheral blood. The TCR originated in a woman in her twenties or thirties with COVID-19, enrolled during active disease. The CDR3 region has the sequence CASSYQRTSGTGELFF. In nucleotide form, the sequence is TGCGCCAGCAGCTACCAACGGACTAGCGGAACCGGGGAGCTGTTTTTT.